This T cell receptor (beta chain) was recorded in a study of cytomegalovirus exposure and HLA in healthy donors. Trimming removed 4 bases at V and 3 bases at J, with 11 bases between. The CDR3 has 13 residues. In germline, CDR1 is SGHDT, CDR2 YYEEEE. The study ran its PCR with 60 Vbeta and 13 Jbeta primers. Using immunoSEQ multiplex PCR, the repertoire was profiled, and TCRdb retains in-frame clones only, with some absent. The data contain approximately 150,000 clones, under 85% of them singletons. The chain joins TRBV5-6 to TRBJ2-7; possible D gene TRBD1, 5 bases. The TCR comes from a man aged 45-60 years in good health and CMV-seropositive. The sample consisted of PBMCs. The CDR3 DNA sequence: TGTGCCAGCAGCCGACAGCAGGGCTACGAGCAGTACTTC. This sequence encodes CASSRQQGYEQYF.